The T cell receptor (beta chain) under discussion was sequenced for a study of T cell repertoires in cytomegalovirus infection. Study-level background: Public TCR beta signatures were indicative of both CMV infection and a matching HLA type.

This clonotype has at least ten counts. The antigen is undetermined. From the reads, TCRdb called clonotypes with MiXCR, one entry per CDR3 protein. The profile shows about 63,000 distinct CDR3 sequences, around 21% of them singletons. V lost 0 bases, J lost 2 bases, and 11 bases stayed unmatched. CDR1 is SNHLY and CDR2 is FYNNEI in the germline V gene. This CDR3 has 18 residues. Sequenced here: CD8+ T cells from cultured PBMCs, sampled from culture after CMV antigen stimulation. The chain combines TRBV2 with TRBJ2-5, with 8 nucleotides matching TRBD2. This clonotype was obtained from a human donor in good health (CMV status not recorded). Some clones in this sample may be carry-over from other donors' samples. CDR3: CASSEAGLVNPYQETQYF. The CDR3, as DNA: TGTGCCAGCAGTGAAGCGGGACTAGTCAACCCGTATCAAGAGACCCAGTACTTC.